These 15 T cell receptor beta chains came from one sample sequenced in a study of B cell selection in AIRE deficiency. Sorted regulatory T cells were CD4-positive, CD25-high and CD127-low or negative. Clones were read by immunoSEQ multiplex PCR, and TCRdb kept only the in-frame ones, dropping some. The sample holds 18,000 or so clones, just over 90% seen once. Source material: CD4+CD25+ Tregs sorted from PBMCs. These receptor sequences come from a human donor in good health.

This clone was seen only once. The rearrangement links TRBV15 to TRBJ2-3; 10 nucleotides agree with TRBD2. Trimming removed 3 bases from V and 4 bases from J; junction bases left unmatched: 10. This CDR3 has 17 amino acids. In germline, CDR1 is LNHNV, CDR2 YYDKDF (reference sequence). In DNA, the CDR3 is TGTGCCACCAGCAGGGCCCGGACTAGCGGCCCCCCAGATACGCAGTATTTT. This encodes CATSRARTSGPPDTQYF.

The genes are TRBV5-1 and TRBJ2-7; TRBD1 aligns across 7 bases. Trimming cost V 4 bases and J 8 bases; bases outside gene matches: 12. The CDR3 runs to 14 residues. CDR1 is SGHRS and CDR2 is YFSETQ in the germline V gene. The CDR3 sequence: CASSPGQSYVKQYF. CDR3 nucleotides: TGCGCCAGCAGCCCGGGACAGAGCTACGTGAAGCAGTACTTC.

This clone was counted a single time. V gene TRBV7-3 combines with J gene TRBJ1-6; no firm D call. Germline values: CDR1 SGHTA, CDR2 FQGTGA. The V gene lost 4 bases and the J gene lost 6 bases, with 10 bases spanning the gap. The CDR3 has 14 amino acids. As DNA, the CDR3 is TGTGCCAGCAGCTCCCGACGGGTTAATTCACCCCTCCACTTT. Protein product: CASSSRRVNSPLHF.

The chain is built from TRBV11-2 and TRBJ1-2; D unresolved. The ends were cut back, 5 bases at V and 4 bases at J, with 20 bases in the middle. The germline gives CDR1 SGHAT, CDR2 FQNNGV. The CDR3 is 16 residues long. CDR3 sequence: CASSVGNSRKTYGYTF. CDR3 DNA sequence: TGTGCCAGCAGCGTTGGCAACAGCAGAAAGACCTATGGCTACACCTTC.

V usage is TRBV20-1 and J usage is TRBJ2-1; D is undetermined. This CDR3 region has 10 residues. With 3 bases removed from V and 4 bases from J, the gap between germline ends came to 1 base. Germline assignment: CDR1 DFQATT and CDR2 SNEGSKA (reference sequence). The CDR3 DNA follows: TGCAGTGCTAGGTACAATGAGCAGTTCTTC. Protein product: CSARYNEQFF.

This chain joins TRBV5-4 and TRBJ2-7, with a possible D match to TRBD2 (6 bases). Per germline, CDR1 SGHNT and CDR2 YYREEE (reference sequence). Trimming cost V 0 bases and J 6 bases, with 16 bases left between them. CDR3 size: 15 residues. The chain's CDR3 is CASSLGRESLREQYF. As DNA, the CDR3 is TGTGCCAGCAGCTTGGGGCGGGAAAGTCTACGCGAGCAGTACTTC.

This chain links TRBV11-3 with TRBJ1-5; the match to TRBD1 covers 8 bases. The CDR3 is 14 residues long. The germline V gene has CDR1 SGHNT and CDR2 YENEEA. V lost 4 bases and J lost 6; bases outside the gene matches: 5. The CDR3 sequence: CASSYRQGCQPQHF. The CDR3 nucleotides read TGTGCCAGCAGCTACAGACAGGGGTGTCAGCCCCAGCATTTT.

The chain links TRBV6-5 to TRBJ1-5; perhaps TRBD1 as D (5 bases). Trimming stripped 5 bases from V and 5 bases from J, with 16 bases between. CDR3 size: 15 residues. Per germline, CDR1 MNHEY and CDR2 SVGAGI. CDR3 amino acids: CASSVRQGNYQPQHF. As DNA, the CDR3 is TGTGCCAGCAGTGTTAGGCAGGGAAATTATCAGCCCCAGCATTTT.

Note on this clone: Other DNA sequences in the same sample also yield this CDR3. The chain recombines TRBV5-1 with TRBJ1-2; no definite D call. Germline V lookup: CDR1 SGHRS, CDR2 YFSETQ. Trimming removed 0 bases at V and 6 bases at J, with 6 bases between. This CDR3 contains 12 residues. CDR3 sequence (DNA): TGCGCCAGCAGCTTGGCCGGAGATGGCTACACCTTC. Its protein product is CASSLAGDGYTF. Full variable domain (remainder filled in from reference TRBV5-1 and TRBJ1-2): KAGVTQTPRYLIKTRGQQVTLSCSPISGHRSVSWYQQTPGQGLQFLFEYFSETQRNKGNFPGRFSGRQFSNSRSEMNVSTLELGDSALYLCASSLAGDGYTFGSGTRLTVV.

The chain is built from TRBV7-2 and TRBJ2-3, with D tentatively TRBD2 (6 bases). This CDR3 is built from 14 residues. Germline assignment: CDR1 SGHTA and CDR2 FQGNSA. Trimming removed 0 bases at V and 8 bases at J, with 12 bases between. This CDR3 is CASSLALRGGTQYF. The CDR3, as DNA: TGTGCCAGCAGCTTAGCCCTCCGGGGAGGTACGCAGTATTTT.

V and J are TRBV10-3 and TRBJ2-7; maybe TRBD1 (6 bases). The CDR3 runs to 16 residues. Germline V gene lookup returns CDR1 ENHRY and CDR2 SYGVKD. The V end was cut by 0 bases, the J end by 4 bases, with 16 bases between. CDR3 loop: CAISESAAPDRYEQYF. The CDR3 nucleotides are TGTGCCATCAGTGAGTCGGCGGCCCCCGACAGGTACGAGCAGTACTTC.

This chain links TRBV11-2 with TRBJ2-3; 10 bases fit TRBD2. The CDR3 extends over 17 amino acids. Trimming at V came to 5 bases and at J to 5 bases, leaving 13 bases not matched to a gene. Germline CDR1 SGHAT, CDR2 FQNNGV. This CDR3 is CASSPWRSGRVGDTQYF. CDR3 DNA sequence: TGTGCCAGCAGCCCTTGGAGAAGCGGGAGGGTTGGAGATACGCAGTATTTT.

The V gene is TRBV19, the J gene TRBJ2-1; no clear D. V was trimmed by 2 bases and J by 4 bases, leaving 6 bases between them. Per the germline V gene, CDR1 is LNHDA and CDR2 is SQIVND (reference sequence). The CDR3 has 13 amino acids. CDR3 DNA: TGTGCCAGTAGTATATCCAGTTACAATGAGCAGTTCTTC. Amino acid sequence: CASSISSYNEQFF. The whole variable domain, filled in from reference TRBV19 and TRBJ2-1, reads DGGITQSPKYLFRKEGQNVTLSCEQNLNHDAMYWYRQDPGQGLRLIYYSQIVNDFQKGDIAEGYSVSREKKESFPLTVTSAQKNPTAFYLCASSISSYNEQFFGPGTRLTVL.

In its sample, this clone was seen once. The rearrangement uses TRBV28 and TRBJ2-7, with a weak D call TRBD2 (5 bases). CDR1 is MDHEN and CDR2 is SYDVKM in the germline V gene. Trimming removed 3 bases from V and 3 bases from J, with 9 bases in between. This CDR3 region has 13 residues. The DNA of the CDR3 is TGTGCCAGCAGTTTCAGAGGGAGCTACGAGCAGTACTTC. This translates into CASSFRGSYEQYF. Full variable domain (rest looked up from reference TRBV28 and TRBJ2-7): DVKVTQSSRYLVKRTGEKVFLECVQDMDHENMFWYRQDPGLGLRLIYFSYDVKMKEKGDIPEGYSVSREKKERFSLILESASTNQTSMYLCASSFRGSYEQYFGPGTRLTVT.

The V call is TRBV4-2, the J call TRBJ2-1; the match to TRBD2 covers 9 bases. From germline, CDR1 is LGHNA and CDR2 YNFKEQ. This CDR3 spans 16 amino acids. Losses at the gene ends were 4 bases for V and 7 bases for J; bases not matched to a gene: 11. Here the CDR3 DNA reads TGTGCCAGCAGCCCGTTTGGGGCTAGCGGGATTAATGAGCAGTTCTTC. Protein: CASSPFGASGINEQFF.